This T cell receptor beta chain was observed in a study of CD8 T cells in ankylosing spondylitis. General study points: Those disease-linked clones were CD8+; they were also relatively rare in peripheral blood. Significant enrichment of disease-linked clones was reported in matched ankylosing spondylitis synovial fluid. Characteristic of ankylosing spondylitis blood, it appeared, was a TCR beta motif comprising roughly eight highly homologous variants.

This clonotype was counted between two and nine times. Its antigen is unknown. Construction of TCR beta libraries was performed using quantitative 5'-RACE with molecular barcodes. One entry per CDR3 protein results from TCRdb running MiXCR on the 5' RACE reads. This sample has about 840,000 distinct CDR3 sequences, with about an eighth found just once. Trimming took 0 bases from V and 3 from J, leaving 15 bases between them. Germline loops: CDR1 LNHNV, CDR2 YYDKDF (reference sequence). This CDR3 is 16 amino acids long. The chain recombines TRBV15 with TRBJ2-7; D tentatively reads TRBD1 or TRBD2 (5 bases each). The sequence was collected from a male donor with ankylosing spondylitis. The sequenced sample consisted of blood, either unsorted or a sorted T cell fraction (not recorded which). This CDR3 is CATSRDPSEGFYEQYF. The CDR3 nucleotides are TGTGCCACCAGCAGAGATCCCAGTGAGGGGTTCTACGAGCAGTACTTC.